Each of the 16 T cell receptor beta chains below was sequenced from the same sample in a study of T cells in Graves' hyperthyroidism and ophthalmopathy. TCR beta CDR3 regions were amplified from RNA transcripts. A set of HTBI primers served as the primers for a first-round RT-PCR of the TCR CDR3. TCRdb called the multiplex PCR reads again in MiXCR, with one record for every CDR3 protein. Of about 480,000 distinct CDR3 sequences listed, about an eighth were seen once; the top ten hold less than 20%. Sequences were obtained from blood. These receptors originate from a woman between 18 and 29 years old with Graves' hyperthyroidism.

This clonotype was counted only a few times. The rearrangement uses TRBV29-1 and TRBJ1-2; TRBD1 aligns across 9 bases. Germline assignment: CDR1 SQVTM and CDR2 ANQGSEA. The CDR3 is made up of 14 amino acids. The trim removed 2 bases at V and 4 bases at J, leaving 5 bases unmatched. DNA of the CDR3: TGCAGCGTTGAAATTTCGGACAGGGGCTATGGCTACACCTTC. This sequence encodes CSVEISDRGYGYTF.

At least ten counts were recorded for this clonotype. The chain has TRBV11-2 and TRBJ2-1; 10 bases map to TRBD2. Germline V gives CDR1 SGHAT, CDR2 FQNNGV. The CDR3 runs to 15 residues. V lost 2 bases and J lost 3; bases outside the gene matches: 1. As DNA, the CDR3 is TGTGCCAGCAGCTTAAGGACTAGCGGCTACAATGAGCAGTTCTTC. Translating it yields CASSLRTSGYNEQFF.

The chain combines TRBV19 with TRBJ2-7; TRBD2 matches at 8 bases. In germline, CDR1 is LNHDA, CDR2 SQIVND (reference sequence). This CDR3 spans 13 amino acids. V was clipped by 5 bases and J by 2 bases; unmatched bases: 2. The CDR3 DNA sequence: TGTGCCAGTAGTCAGCGGGAGACCTACGAGCAGTACTTC. Translation gives CASSQRETYEQYF.

This clonotype was picked up a small number of times. The DNA for the CDR3 is TGTGCCAGTGGCCGTGGGGCACAGCGACAAGAGACCCAGTACTTC. It encodes CASGRGAQRQETQYF. This sequence joins TRBV19 and TRBJ2-5; tentatively, D is TRBD1 (5 bases). This CDR3 comprises 15 residues. Trimming stripped 8 bases from V and 2 bases from J, with 18 bases between. Germline-derived CDR1 and CDR2 are LNHDA and SQIVND (reference sequence). The whole variable domain, remainder taken from reference TRBV19 and TRBJ2-5, is DGGITQSPKYLFRKEGQNVTLSCEQNLNHDAMYWYRQDPGQGLRLIYYSQIVNDFQKGDIAEGYSVSREKKESFPLTVTSAQKNPTAFYLCASGRGAQRQETQYFGPGTRLLVL.

A word on this clonotype: Given the absence of the conserved phenylalanine or tryptophan at the CDR3 end, a read error is likely. Because the CDR3's place on the DNA is in doubt, the DNA is left out and the CDR3 is given as listed by TCRdb. This chain uses TRBV2 with TRBJ1-2; TRBD1 is the table's D call, not checked against the DNA. The germline gives CDR1 SNHLY, CDR2 FYNNEI. From its first to its last residue, the CDR3 has 13 amino acids. The CDR3 sequence: CASNPGVGYGCTS.

The CDR3 loop reads CSVFLSGSGGYEQYF. The CDR3 DNA is TGCAGCGTTTTCCTTAGCGGGAGCGGGGGCTACGAGCAGTACTTC. V and J are TRBV29-1 and TRBJ2-7; 9 bases align to TRBD2. V trimming: 5 bases; J trimming: 3 bases; junction bases outside the gene matches: 11. The CDR3 spans 15 residues. Germline-derived CDR1 and CDR2 are SQVTM and ANQGSEA.

The CDR3 here is CSARDWGEFSYEQYF. In DNA form, the CDR3 reads TGCAGTGCTAGAGATTGGGGAGAGTTCTCCTACGAGCAGTACTTC. The V gene is TRBV20-1, the J gene TRBJ2-7, with TRBD2 as a possible D gene (5 bases). V shed 0 bases and J shed 0 bases, with 12 bases lying between them. The CDR3 has 15 amino acids. Germline CDR1 and CDR2: DFQATT and SNEGSKA (reference sequence).

This chain links TRBV5-1 with TRBJ2-7; 7 bases agree with TRBD1. The length of the CDR3 is 14 residues. Per germline, CDR1 SGHRS and CDR2 YFSETQ. With 0 bases clipped from V and 2 bases from J, the junction kept 2 bases outside the gene matches. This chain's CDR3 is CASSLGDSPYEQYF. For the CDR3, the DNA is TGCGCCAGCAGCTTGGGGGACAGTCCCTACGAGCAGTACTTC. Full variable domain (missing parts from reference TRBV5-1 and TRBJ2-7): KAGVTQTPRYLIKTRGQQVTLSCSPISGHRSVSWYQQTPGQGLQFLFEYFSETQRNKGNFPGRFSGRQFSNSRSEMNVSTLELGDSALYLCASSLGDSPYEQYFGPGTRLTVT.

This clonotype was detected ten times or more. This rearrangement joins TRBV3-1 to TRBJ2-5; D is uncertain. CDR3 size: 16 residues. V was pared by 0 bases and J by 5 bases, with 16 bases between. Per germline, CDR1 LGHDT and CDR2 YNNKEL (reference sequence). The CDR3: CASSQESLVARETQYF. In nucleotides, the CDR3 is TGTGCCAGCAGCCAAGAATCCCTTGTTGCGCGGGAGACCCAGTACTTC.

The table lists this clonotype with many counts. The chain carries TRBV19 and TRBJ2-2, with a tentative D call TRBD1 (5 bases). Germline CDR1 LNHDA, CDR2 SQIVND (reference sequence). This CDR3 is 13 amino acids long. V was clipped by 5 bases and J by 7 bases, with 11 bases between them. The CDR3 region is CASSAQQVGELFF. Here the CDR3 DNA reads TGTGCCAGTAGTGCCCAACAGGTCGGGGAGCTGTTTTTT.

This clonotype has at least ten counts. J is TRBJ2-1 and V is TRBV28, with TRBD2 matching 8 bases. J lost 0 bases, V lost 8 bases, and 6 bases had no gene match. The CDR3 is 15 amino acids. CDR1 and CDR2 (germline): MDHEN, SYDVKM. CDR3 bases: TGTGCCAGCGAGACCAGCGGGAGCTCCTACAATGAGCAGTTCTTC. The encoded protein is CASETSGSSYNEQFF.

The table lists this clonotype with many counts. V and J are TRBV28 and TRBJ1-2; TRBD1 matches at 12 bases. The CDR3 consists of 15 residues. The ends lost 5 bases at V and 7 bases at J; junction bases unmatched: 8. The V gene's germline CDR1 is MDHEN and CDR2 SYDVKM. The CDR3 nucleotides are TGTGCCAGCAGTACTACCGGGACAGGGGGCGTTGGCTACACCTTC. It translates to CASSTTGTGGVGYTF.

The chain recombines TRBV12-3 or TRBV12-4 with TRBJ2-1, with a possible D match to TRBD2 (6 bases). V was clipped by 8 bases and J by 3 bases, with 14 bases between them. CDR3 length: 14 amino acids. CDR3 DNA sequence: TGTGCCAGCCGCGAGGTGCGGGACTACAATGAGCAGTTCTTC. Its translation is CASREVRDYNEQFF.

This clonotype was seen a few times. The V gene is TRBV19, the J gene TRBJ2-7, with TRBD2 matching 8 bases. The CDR3 spans 15 residues. J gave up 3 bases and V 5 bases, and 9 bases lay outside the gene matches. CDR1 is LNHDA, CDR2 SQIVND, per germline (reference sequence). The CDR3 here is CASSETSGNYYEQYF. The DNA of the CDR3 is TGTGCCAGTAGTGAAACTAGCGGAAATTACTACGAGCAGTACTTC.

This clonotype was observed many times. The chain recombines TRBV11-2 with TRBJ2-5; D is ambiguous. CDR3 length: 14 residues. V was pared by 2 bases and J by 5 bases, with 12 bases between. Per germline, CDR1 SGHAT and CDR2 FQNNGV. CDR3 sequence reads: CASSLRLDLETQYF. DNA for the CDR3: TGTGCCAGCAGCTTACGGCTAGATCTGGAGACCCAGTACTTC.

V is TRBV27 and J is TRBJ2-1; D uncertain. Trimming stripped 5 bases from V and 6 bases from J, with 17 bases between. CDR3 length equals 15 residues. The germline V gene encodes CDR1 MNHEY and CDR2 SMNVEV (reference sequence). The chain's CDR3 is CASSPNIPRGNEQFF. The DNA of the CDR3 is TGTGCCAGCAGTCCCAACATACCTCGAGGCAATGAGCAGTTCTTC.